The 25 T cell receptor beta chains below all came from one sample that was sequenced in a study of Ad26.COV2.S vaccination and SARS-CoV-2 variants. Sequenced by immunoSEQ multiplex PCR; TCRdb stores in-frame clones only, minus some. The table records roughly 420,000 clones, around nine tenths of them present only once. The treatment was: over 15 received Ad26.COV2.S at low or high dose, single or two shots; about 5 received placebo; per-sample allocation not given. Repertoires come from day 63 after the first vaccine or placebo injection. The specimen was peripheral blood, collected in a trial of Ad26.COV2.S vaccine versus placebo. The receptor source for this set is a person aged 18-60 years who received the Ad26.COV2.S COVID-19 vaccine or a placebo.

V is TRBV21-1 and J is TRBJ1-6. TRBV21-1 counts as a pseudogene. The CDR3 is 15 amino acids. As DNA, the CDR3 is TGTGCCAGCAGGGATCCCCCCCTCCATAATTCACCCCTCCACTTT. Translation: CASRDPPLHNSPLHF.

The rearrangement uses TRBV5-1 and TRBJ2-7; D is possibly TRBD1 (6 bases). Deletions cut 4 bases from V and 5 bases from J, with 16 bases between. This CDR3 is built from 14 residues. Germline assignment: CDR1 SGHRS and CDR2 YFSETQ. CDR3 sequence reads: CASSPGTYGNEQYF. CDR3 sequence (DNA): TGCGCCAGCAGCCCGGGGACATACGGGAACGAGCAGTACTTC. Full variable domain (outside the CDR3, taken from reference TRBV5-1 and TRBJ2-7): KAGVTQTPRYLIKTRGQQVTLSCSPISGHRSVSWYQQTPGQGLQFLFEYFSETQRNKGNFPGRFSGRQFSNSRSEMNVSTLELGDSALYLCASSPGTYGNEQYFGPGTRLTVT.

The rearrangement uses TRBV5-6 and TRBJ2-2; D tentatively reads TRBD1 or TRBD2 (5 bases each). CDR1 SGHDT and CDR2 YYEEEE come from the germline V gene. The CDR3 consists of 16 residues. V was shortened by 5 bases and J by 0 bases, with 14 bases between the two germline ends. The CDR3 loop reads CASRGLRGTNTGELFF. The CDR3 nucleotides read TGTGCCAGCAGGGGATTGAGGGGAACGAACACCGGGGAGCTGTTTTTT.

In DNA form, the CDR3 reads TGTGCCAGCAGCTTAACTAGCGGGGGCTACGAGCAGTACTTC. This encodes CASSLTSGGYEQYF. The chain is built from TRBV7-8 and TRBJ2-7; 11 bases are a match to TRBD2. The germline gives CDR1 SGHVS, CDR2 FQNEAQ. CDR3 size: 14 residues. V gave up 2 bases and J gave up 3 bases; unmatched junction bases: 0. The whole variable domain, remainder taken from reference TRBV7-8 and TRBJ2-7, is GAGVSQSPRYKVAKRGQDVALRCDPISGHVSLFWYQQALGQGPEFLTYFQNEAQLDKSGLPSDRFFAERPEGSVSTLKIQRTQQEDSAVYLCASSLTSGGYEQYFGPGTRLTVT.

The genes are TRBV18 and TRBJ2-2; the D gene is possibly TRBD1 (5 bases). Trimming took off 6 bases at V and 2 bases at J, with 10 bases between the two ends. The CDR3 loop spans 14 amino acids. Germline V gene lookup returns CDR1 KGHSH and CDR2 LQKENI. CDR3 sequence (DNA): TGTGCCAGCTCTGTGGACACCAACACCGGGGAGCTGTTTTTT. This codes for CASSVDTNTGELFF. Filled out from reference TRBV18 and TRBJ2-2, the complete variable domain reads NAGVMQNPRHLVRRRGQEARLRCSPMKGHSHVYWYRQLPEEGLKFMVYLQKENIIDESGMPKERFSAEFPKEGPSILRIQQVVRGDSAAYFCASSVDTNTGELFFGEGSRLTVL.

The rearrangement links TRBV7-2 to TRBJ1-1, with D hard to call. Germline assignment: CDR1 SGHTA and CDR2 FQGNSA. Trimming shortened V by 3 bases and J by 6 bases, and 11 bases separated the two germline ends. CDR3 length: 13 amino acids. CDR3 coding DNA: TGTGCCAGCAGCTTTGGAGGATTAGCTGAAGCTTTCTTT. This sequence encodes CASSFGGLAEAFF.

V gene TRBV6-1 combines with J gene TRBJ2-5, with TRBD1 as a possible D gene (5 bases). Trimming pared 1 base from V and 5 bases from J, leaving 17 bases between. This CDR3 is 16 amino acids long. Germline CDR1 MNHNS, CDR2 SASEGT. DNA of the CDR3: TGTGCCAGCAGTGAAGGGGGCTTAGGCTATGGGGAGACCCAGTACTTC. As protein: CASSEGGLGYGETQYF.

This chain links TRBV5-1 with TRBJ2-7, with 9 bases aligning to TRBD1. With V trimmed by 0 bases and J by 0 bases, 13 bases remained unmatched. Germline lookup yields CDR1 SGHRS and CDR2 YFSETQ. The CDR3 sequence is 19 residues long. CDR3 protein: CASSLERGGGTGSSYEQYF. CDR3 bases: TGCGCCAGCAGCTTGGAGCGTGGAGGGGGGACAGGGAGCTCCTACGAGCAGTACTTC.

This clone was seen just once. The rearrangement uses TRBV7-3 and TRBJ2-7, with D uncertain. The CDR3 has 16 amino acids. In germline, CDR1 is SGHTA, CDR2 FQGTGA. V gave up 3 bases and J gave up 0 bases, with 15 bases separating them. The CDR3 region is CASSFPSTRSSYEQYF. For the CDR3, the DNA is TGTGCCAGCAGCTTCCCCTCGACTCGTAGCTCCTACGAGCAGTACTTC.

The chain uses TRBV21-1 and TRBJ2-3; the table names TRBD2, a call not compared with the DNA. TRBV21-1 is an annotated pseudogene. This CDR3 has 16 amino acids. CDR3 bases: TGTGCCAGCAGCCCGCAGGAGCGGGGGGTGCTGGGTACGCAGTATTTT. This translates into CASSPQERGVLGTQYF.

This clone was detected once. The chain combines TRBV5-6 with TRBJ1-5; D perhaps matches TRBD1 (6 bases). This CDR3 region has 14 residues. Trimming removed 3 bases from V and 6 bases from J, with 13 bases in between. Germline CDR1 and CDR2: SGHDT and YYEEEE. CDR3 sequence (DNA): TGTGCCAGCAGCTACAGGGTCGGGGCTCAGCCCCAGCATTTT. Its translation is CASSYRVGAQPQHF. Together with reference TRBV5-6 and TRBJ1-5, the CDR3 gives the full variable domain: DAGVTQSPTHLIKTRGQQVTLRCSPKSGHDTVSWYQQALGQGPQFIFQYYEEEERQRGNFPDRFSGHQFPNYSSELNVNALLLGDSALYLCASSYRVGAQPQHFGDGTRLSIL.

The chain employs TRBV5-1 and TRBJ1-2; 9 positions agree with TRBD1. The ends lost 2 bases at V and 4 bases at J; junction bases unmatched: 6. The CDR3 has 15 amino acids. The V gene's germline CDR1 is SGHRS and CDR2 YFSETQ. CDR3 protein: CASSLGQGPAYGYTF. The CDR3 nucleotides are TGCGCCAGCAGCTTAGGACAGGGGCCCGCCTATGGCTACACCTTC. Supplemented by reference TRBV5-1 and TRBJ1-2, the full variable domain reads KAGVTQTPRYLIKTRGQQVTLSCSPISGHRSVSWYQQTPGQGLQFLFEYFSETQRNKGNFPGRFSGRQFSNSRSEMNVSTLELGDSALYLCASSLGQGPAYGYTFGSGTRLTVV.

The V and J genes are TRBV7-2 and TRBJ2-4, with 11 bases aligning to TRBD1. The CDR3 consists of 19 residues. Trimming removed 0 bases from V and 0 bases from J; junction bases left unmatched: 7. In germline, CDR1 is SGHTA, CDR2 FQGNSA. Here the CDR3 reads CASSLAPAGTGGAKNIQYF. The CDR3 DNA follows: TGTGCCAGCAGCTTAGCCCCGGCGGGGACAGGGGGAGCCAAAAACATTCAGTACTTC.

The V gene is TRBV30, the J gene TRBJ1-1; D might be TRBD1 (6 bases). Trimming removed 2 bases at V and 1 base at J, with 8 bases between. The CDR3 is 13 amino acids. Germline V gene data show CDR1 as GTSNPN and CDR2 as SVGIG (reference sequence). The CDR3: CAWSPTGNTEAFF. CDR3 coding DNA: TGTGCCTGGAGTCCGACAGGGAACACTGAAGCTTTCTTT.

This sequence joins TRBV30 and TRBJ1-1; 10 positions agree with TRBD1. Trimming at V came to 3 bases and at J to 4 bases, leaving 2 bases not matched to a gene. The length of the CDR3 is 13 residues. CDR1 and CDR2 (germline): GTSNPN, SVGIG (reference sequence). The chain's CDR3 is CAWRDRGGTEAFF. CDR3 nucleotide sequence: TGTGCCTGGAGGGACAGGGGGGGCACTGAAGCTTTCTTT. The whole variable domain, filled in from reference TRBV30 and TRBJ1-1, reads SQTIHQWPATLVQPVGSPLSLECTVEGTSNPNLYWYRQAAGRGLQLLFYSVGIGQISSEVPQNLSASRPQDRQFILSSKKLLLSDSGFYLCAWRDRGGTEAFFGQGTRLTVV.

The chain carries TRBV4-1 and TRBJ1-3; D remains unclear. Trimming took off 0 bases at V and 9 bases at J, with 6 bases between the two ends. The CDR3 has 12 residues. Germline-derived CDR1 and CDR2 are MGHRA and YSYEKL. As DNA, the CDR3 is TGCGCCAGCAGCCAAGATCACGTCACCATATATTTT. Translating gives CASSQDHVTIYF.

The genes are TRBV4-1 and TRBJ2-3; 11 bases fit TRBD2. The CDR3 contains 16 residues. Germline V gene lookup returns CDR1 MGHRA and CDR2 YSYEKL. V lost 1 base and J lost 6; bases outside the gene matches: 6. DNA for the CDR3: TGCGCCAGCAGCCAAGCCCTAGCGGGGGGTTTTGATACGCAGTATTTT. Encoded protein: CASSQALAGGFDTQYF.

This clone was detected only a few times. This chain uses TRBV9 with TRBJ1-3; possibly TRBD1 for D (6 bases). The CDR3 totals 14 residues. V was shortened by 4 bases and J by 2 bases, with 10 bases between the two germline ends. Germline loops: CDR1 SGDLS, CDR2 YYNGEE. The CDR3 spells CASSSTGTGNTIYF. The CDR3, as DNA: TGTGCCAGCAGCTCCACAGGGACTGGAAACACCATATATTTT. Based on the CDR3 plus reference TRBV9 and TRBJ1-3, the full variable domain is DSGVTQTPKHLITATGQRVTLRCSPRSGDLSVYWYQQSLDQGLQFLIQYYNGEERAKGNILERFSAQQFPDLHSELNLSSLELGDSALYFCASSSTGTGNTIYFGEGSWLTVV.

The rearrangement links TRBV29-1 to TRBJ1-1, with a tentative D call TRBD1 (5 bases). Trimming stripped 2 bases from V and 6 bases from J, with 16 bases between. CDR1 and CDR2 (germline): SQVTM, ANQGSEA. The CDR3 extends over 14 amino acids. The CDR3 coding sequence is TGCAGCGTTGAACCCCAGTTGGCAGGGTCTGAAGCTTTCTTT. It specifies CSVEPQLAGSEAFF.

This sequence joins TRBV6-5 and TRBJ1-4; D unresolved. Trimming cost V 6 bases and J 0 bases, with 11 bases left between them. The CDR3 totals 15 residues. Germline loops: CDR1 MNHEY, CDR2 SVGAGI. CDR3 protein: CASRSTDATNEKLFF. The CDR3 DNA sequence: TGTGCCAGCAGGAGTACCGATGCAACTAATGAAAAACTGTTTTTT.

The V call is TRBV23-1, the J call TRBJ2-7; D not resolved. TRBV23-1 is flagged as an ORF with uncertain function. Trimming removed 1 base at V and 0 bases at J, with 13 bases between. This CDR3 region has 16 residues. CDR3 DNA sequence: TGCGCCAGCAGTCAATTCGGAAAGCAATCCTCCTACGAGCAGTACTTC. It specifies CASSQFGKQSSYEQYF.

The chain carries TRBV19 and TRBJ1-1; D perhaps matches TRBD1 (5 bases). There are 14 residues in the CDR3. Germline V gene lookup returns CDR1 LNHDA and CDR2 SQIVND (reference sequence). Trimming took 3 bases from V and 2 from J, leaving 10 bases between them. The CDR3: CASSIPGGNTEAFF. In DNA, the CDR3 is TGTGCCAGTAGTATTCCGGGGGGAAACACTGAAGCTTTCTTT. Combining the CDR3 with reference TRBV19 and TRBJ1-1 gives the whole variable domain DGGITQSPKYLFRKEGQNVTLSCEQNLNHDAMYWYRQDPGQGLRLIYYSQIVNDFQKGDIAEGYSVSREKKESFPLTVTSAQKNPTAFYLCASSIPGGNTEAFFGQGTRLTVV.

The rearrangement joins TRBV11-2 to TRBJ2-1, with 11 bases aligning to TRBD1. Per germline, CDR1 SGHAT and CDR2 FQNNGV. The ends lost 2 bases at V and 6 bases at J; junction bases unmatched: 9. The CDR3 covers 17 residues. The CDR3 loop is CASSLTLGTGGPNEQFF. The CDR3 bases are TGTGCCAGCAGCTTAACGTTAGGGACAGGGGGTCCCAATGAGCAGTTCTTC.

The DNA of the CDR3 is TGTGCCAGCAGCTTTGCACCAGGGACATCTGGAAACACCATATATTTT. The encoded protein is CASSFAPGTSGNTIYF. The gene calls are TRBV7-2 and TRBJ1-3, with D perhaps matching TRBD1 (6 bases). The CDR3 contains 16 residues. The V gene lost 3 bases and the J gene lost 1 base, with 13 bases spanning the gap. Germline V lookup: CDR1 SGHTA, CDR2 FQGNSA.

This clone was observed a single time. This CDR3 reads CASRFVLSPCREETQYF. DNA of the CDR3: TGTGCAAGTCGCTTTGTCCTTTCACCTTGCCGGGAGGAGACCCAGTACTTC. The chain recombines TRBV12-2 with TRBJ2-5; the table names TRBD2, a call not compared with the DNA. TRBV12-2 is designated a pseudogene. There are 17 residues in the CDR3.